The source of this T cell receptor beta chain is a study of post-analysis software for immune sequencing data. Findings and limits, study-wide: TRBV5-6, TRBV5-1 and TRBV20-1 were among roughly 5 TRBV segments more frequent in patients than controls. F-measure co-clustering was strong for batch-matched samples.

Unique molecular identifiers were present in the TCR beta cDNA libraries. T cells numbering 1 to 10 million gave rise to a few hundred thousand cDNA molecules. One entry per CDR3 protein results from TCRdb running MiXCR on the PCR reads. Among roughly 600,000 distinct CDR3 sequences listed, around 47% were seen once. V gave up 6 bases and J gave up 7 bases; unmatched junction bases: 9. The length of the CDR3 is 15 residues. Comment on this clonotype: Antigen: not known.

This receptor was obtained from a girl under 18 with multiple sclerosis. The sample comprised blood. This chain joins TRBV12-3 or TRBV12-4 and TRBJ2-1, with TRBD1 matching over 10 bases. CDR3 nucleotide sequence: TGTGCCAGCAGCCACGCGGGGACAGGGGTTAATGAGCAGTTCTTC. This sequence encodes CASSHAGTGVNEQFF.